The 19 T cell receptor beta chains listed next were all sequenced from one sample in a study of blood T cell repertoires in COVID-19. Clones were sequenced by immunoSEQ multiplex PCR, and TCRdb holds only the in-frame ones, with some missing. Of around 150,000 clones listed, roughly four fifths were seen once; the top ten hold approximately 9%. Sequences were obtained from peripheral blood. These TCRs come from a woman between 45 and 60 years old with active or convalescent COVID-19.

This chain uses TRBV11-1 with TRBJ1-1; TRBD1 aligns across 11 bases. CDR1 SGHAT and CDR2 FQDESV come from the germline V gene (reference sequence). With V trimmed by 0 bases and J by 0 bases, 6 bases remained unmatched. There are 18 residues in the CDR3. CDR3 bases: TGTGCCAGCAGCTTAGCGAGAGGGACAGGGGGGATGAACACTGAAGCTTTCTTT. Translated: CASSLARGTGGMNTEAFF.

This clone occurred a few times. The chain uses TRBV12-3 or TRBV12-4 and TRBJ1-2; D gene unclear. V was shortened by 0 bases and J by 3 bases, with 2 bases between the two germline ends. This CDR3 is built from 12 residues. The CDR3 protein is CASSLAYYGYTF. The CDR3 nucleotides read TGTGCCAGCAGTTTAGCCTACTATGGCTACACCTTC.

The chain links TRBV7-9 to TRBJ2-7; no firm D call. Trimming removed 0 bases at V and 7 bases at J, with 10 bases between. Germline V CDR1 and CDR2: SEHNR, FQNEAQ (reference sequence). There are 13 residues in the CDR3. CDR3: CASSLAYGLEQYF. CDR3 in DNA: TGTGCCAGCAGCTTAGCGTACGGTTTGGAGCAGTACTTC.

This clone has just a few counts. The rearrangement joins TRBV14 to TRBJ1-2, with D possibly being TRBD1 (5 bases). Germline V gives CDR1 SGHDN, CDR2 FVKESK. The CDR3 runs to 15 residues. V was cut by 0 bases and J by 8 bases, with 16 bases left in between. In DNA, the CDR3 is TGTGCCAGCAGCCAAGATTATCTGGGGGGAGGAGGCTACACCTTC. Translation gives CASSQDYLGGGGYTF.

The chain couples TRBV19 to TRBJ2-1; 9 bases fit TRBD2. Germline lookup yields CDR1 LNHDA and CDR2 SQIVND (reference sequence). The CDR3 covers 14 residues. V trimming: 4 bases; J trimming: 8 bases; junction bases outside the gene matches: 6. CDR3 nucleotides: TGTGCCAGTAGTAGCGGGAGGGCCCCCGATGAGCAGTTCTTC. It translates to CASSSGRAPDEQFF.

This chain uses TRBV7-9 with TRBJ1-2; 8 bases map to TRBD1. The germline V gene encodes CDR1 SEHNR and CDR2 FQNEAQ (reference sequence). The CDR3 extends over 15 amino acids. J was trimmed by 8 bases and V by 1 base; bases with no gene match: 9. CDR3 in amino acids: CASSLGSDRVGGYTF. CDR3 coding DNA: TGTGCCAGCAGCTTAGGGTCGGACAGGGTGGGCGGCTACACCTTC.

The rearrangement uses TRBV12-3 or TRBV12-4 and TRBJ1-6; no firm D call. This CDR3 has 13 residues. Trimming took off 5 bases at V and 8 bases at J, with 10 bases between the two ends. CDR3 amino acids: CASSLTSDSPLHF. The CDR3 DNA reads TGTGCCAGCAGTCTTACGTCGGATTCACCCCTCCACTTT.

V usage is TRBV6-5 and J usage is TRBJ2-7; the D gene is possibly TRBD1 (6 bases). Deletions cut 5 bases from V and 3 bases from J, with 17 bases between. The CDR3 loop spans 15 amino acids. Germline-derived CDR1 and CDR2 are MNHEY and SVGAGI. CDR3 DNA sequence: TGTGCCAGCAGTCCGGGACAAGGAGGAGTCTACGAGCAGTACTTC. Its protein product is CASSPGQGGVYEQYF.

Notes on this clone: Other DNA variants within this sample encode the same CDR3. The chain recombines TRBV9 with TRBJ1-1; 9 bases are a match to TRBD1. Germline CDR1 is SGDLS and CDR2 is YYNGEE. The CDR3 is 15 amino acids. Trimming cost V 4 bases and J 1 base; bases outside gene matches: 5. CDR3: CASSPRDRANTEAFF. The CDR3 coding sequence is TGTGCCAGCAGCCCACGGGACAGGGCGAACACTGAAGCTTTCTTT.

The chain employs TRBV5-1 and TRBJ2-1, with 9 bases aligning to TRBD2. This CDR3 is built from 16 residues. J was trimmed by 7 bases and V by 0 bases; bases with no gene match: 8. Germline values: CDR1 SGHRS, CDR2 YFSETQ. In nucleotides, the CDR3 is TGCGCCAGCAGCTTGGAAGGCGGGAGGGCCTGGAATGAGCAGTTCTTC. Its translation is CASSLEGGRAWNEQFF.

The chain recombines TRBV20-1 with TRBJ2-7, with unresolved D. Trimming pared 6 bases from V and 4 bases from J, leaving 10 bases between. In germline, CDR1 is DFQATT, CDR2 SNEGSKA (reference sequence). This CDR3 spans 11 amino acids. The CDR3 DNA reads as TGCAGTGCCCACACCTCGTACGAGCAGTACTTC. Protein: CSAHTSYEQYF.

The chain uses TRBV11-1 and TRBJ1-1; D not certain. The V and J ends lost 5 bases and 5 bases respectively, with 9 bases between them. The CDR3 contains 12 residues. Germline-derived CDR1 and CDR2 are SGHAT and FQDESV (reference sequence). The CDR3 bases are TGTGCCAGCAGCGATCGACTAACTGAAGCTTTCTTT. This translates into CASSDRLTEAFF.

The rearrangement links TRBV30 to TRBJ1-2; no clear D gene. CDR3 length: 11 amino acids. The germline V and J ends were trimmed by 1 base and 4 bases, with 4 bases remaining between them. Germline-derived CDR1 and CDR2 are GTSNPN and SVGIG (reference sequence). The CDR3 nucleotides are TGTGCCTGGAGTGGGCCCTATGGCTACACCTTC. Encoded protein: CAWSGPYGYTF.

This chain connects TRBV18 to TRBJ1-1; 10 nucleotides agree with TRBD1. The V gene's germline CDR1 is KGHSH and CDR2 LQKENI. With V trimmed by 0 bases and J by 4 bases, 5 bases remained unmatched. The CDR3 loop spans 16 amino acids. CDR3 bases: TGTGCCAGCTCACCACCGGGACAGGGGAGAATCACTGAAGCTTTCTTT. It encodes CASSPPGQGRITEAFF.

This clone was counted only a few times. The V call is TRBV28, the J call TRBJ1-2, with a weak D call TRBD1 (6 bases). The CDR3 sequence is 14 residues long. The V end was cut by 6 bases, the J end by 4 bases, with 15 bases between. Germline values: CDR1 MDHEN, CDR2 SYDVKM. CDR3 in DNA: TGTGCCAGCAGGGCCAGGGGAATAGGCTATGGCTACACCTTC. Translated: CASRARGIGYGYTF.

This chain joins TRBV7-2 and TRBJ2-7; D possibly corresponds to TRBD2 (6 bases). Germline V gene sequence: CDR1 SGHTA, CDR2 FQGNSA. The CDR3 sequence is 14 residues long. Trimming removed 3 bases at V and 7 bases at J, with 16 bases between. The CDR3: CASSFTGGTGEQYF. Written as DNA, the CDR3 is TGTGCCAGCAGCTTCACTGGCGGGACGGGGGAGCAGTACTTC.

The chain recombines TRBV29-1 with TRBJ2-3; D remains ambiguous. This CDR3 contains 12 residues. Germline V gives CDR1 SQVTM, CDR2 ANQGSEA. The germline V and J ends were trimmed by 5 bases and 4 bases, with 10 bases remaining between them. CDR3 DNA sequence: TGCAGCGTTCTGGTCAGTTCAGATACGCAGTATTTT. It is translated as CSVLVSSDTQYF.

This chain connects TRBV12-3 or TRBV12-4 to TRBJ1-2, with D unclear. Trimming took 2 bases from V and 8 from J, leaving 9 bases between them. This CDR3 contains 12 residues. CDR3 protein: CASSLHSGGYTF. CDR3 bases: TGTGCCAGCAGTTTACACAGCGGCGGCTACACCTTC.

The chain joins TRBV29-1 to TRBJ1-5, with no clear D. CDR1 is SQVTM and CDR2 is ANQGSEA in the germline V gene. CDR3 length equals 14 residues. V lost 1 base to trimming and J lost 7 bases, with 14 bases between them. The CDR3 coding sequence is TGCAGCGTTGAAGTGGGAGGGTCCGGCCAGCCCCAGCATTTT. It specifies CSVEVGGSGQPQHF.